The 15 T cell receptor beta chains below all came from one sample that was sequenced in a study of shared clonotypes between healthy human individuals (dated by TCRdb to 2018 to 2020). Library creation used the immunoSEQ multiplex PCR assay. TCRdb re-hosts the immuneACCESS table, in-frame sequences only. Its copies lack some clones; in the studies checked, an unresolved V gene accounts for under half of them, and the cause for the rest is not known. For this sample the table gives approximately 1.5 million clones, of which roughly 98% were detected only once. The ten largest clones add up to about 0.45% of the sample. The sample consisted of naive CD4+ T cells sorted from blood. In the paper's terms, the cell subset or site label means: CD45RA+ positively selected. All receptors derive from a man between 25 and 39 years old in good health.

J is TRBJ2-7 and V is TRBV5-4, with D unclear. Germline V gene sequence: CDR1 SGHNT, CDR2 YYREEE (reference sequence). V dropped 3 bases and J dropped 2 bases, with 12 bases sitting between them. The length of the CDR3 is 14 residues. This CDR3 is CASSSHILPYEQYF. In DNA, the CDR3 is TGTGCCAGCAGCTCGCACATACTCCCCTACGAGCAGTACTTC.

V usage is TRBV19 and J usage is TRBJ2-2, with TRBD1 matching over 7 bases. Germline V lookup: CDR1 LNHDA, CDR2 SQIVND (reference sequence). The V and J ends lost 9 bases and 0 bases, in that order; junction bases with no gene match: 10. CDR3 length: 16 amino acids. The CDR3 spells CASLMAGGPNTGELFF. The CDR3 DNA reads TGTGCCAGCCTCATGGCAGGGGGTCCGAACACCGGGGAGCTGTTTTTT. Complete variable domain (other parts from reference TRBV19 and TRBJ2-2): DGGITQSPKYLFRKEGQNVTLSCEQNLNHDAMYWYRQDPGQGLRLIYYSQIVNDFQKGDIAEGYSVSREKKESFPLTVTSAQKNPTAFYLCASLMAGGPNTGELFFGEGSRLTVL.

V and J are TRBV18 and TRBJ2-3; 7 bases align to TRBD1. Germline assignment: CDR1 KGHSH and CDR2 LQKENI. CDR3 size: 16 residues. J was trimmed by 2 bases and V by 3 bases; bases with no gene match: 8. The CDR3 bases are TGTGCCAGCTCACCCTGGACAGGATCCTCCACAGATACGCAGTATTTT. It is translated as CASSPWTGSSTDTQYF.

V and J are TRBV5-4 and TRBJ2-7; D not certain. Germline loops: CDR1 SGHNT, CDR2 YYREEE (reference sequence). There are 13 residues in the CDR3. Trimming cost V 4 bases and J 1 base, with 9 bases left between them. Here the CDR3 DNA reads TGTGCCAGCAGCGTGGACGGTTCCTACGAGCAGTACTTC. This codes for CASSVDGSYEQYF.

The chain joins TRBV18 to TRBJ2-2; tentative D call: TRBD2 (6 bases). The ends were cut back, 0 bases at V and 1 base at J, with 12 bases in the middle. The CDR3 has 17 amino acids. CDR1 is KGHSH, CDR2 LQKENI, per germline. CDR3 loop: CASSPPALAMNTGELFF. The CDR3 nucleotides read TGTGCCAGCTCACCACCGGCACTAGCAATGAACACCGGGGAGCTGTTTTTT.

The chain links TRBV7-9 to TRBJ2-2, with 8 bases aligning to TRBD2. Losses at the gene ends were 6 bases for V and 5 bases for J; bases not matched to a gene: 5. The germline V gene has CDR1 SEHNR and CDR2 FQNEAQ (reference sequence). The CDR3 has 14 amino acids. The DNA for the CDR3 is TGTGCCAGCAGTCCACGCGGGAGGACCGGGGAGCTGTTTTTT. It translates to CASSPRGRTGELFF. Supplemented by reference TRBV7-9 and TRBJ2-2, the full variable domain reads DTGVSQNPRHKITKRGQNVTFRCDPISEHNRLYWYRQTLGQGPEFLTYFQNEAQLEKSRLLSDRFSAERPKGSFSTLEIQRTEQGDSAMYLCASSPRGRTGELFFGEGSRLTVL.

The V call is TRBV29-1, the J call TRBJ2-2, with unresolved D. The V end lost 1 base, the J end lost 3 bases, and 6 bases lay between the germline ends. Germline values: CDR1 SQVTM, CDR2 ANQGSEA. The CDR3 sequence is 13 residues long. The CDR3 sequence: CSVEGRYTGELFF. In DNA form, the CDR3 reads TGCAGCGTTGAAGGGCGGTACACCGGGGAGCTGTTTTTT.

For this clone: The same CDR3 is also encoded by other DNA sequences in this sample. This rearrangement joins TRBV9 to TRBJ2-3; a weak D match, TRBD2 (6 bases). The CDR3 sequence is 16 residues long. CDR1 SGDLS and CDR2 YYNGEE come from the germline V gene. Deletions cut 0 bases from V and 2 bases from J, with 13 bases between. The CDR3 spells CASSVGGDLSTDTQYF. The CDR3 DNA follows: TGTGCCAGCAGCGTAGGGGGGGACTTATCCACAGATACGCAGTATTTT.

The chain has TRBV5-1 and TRBJ2-2; 11 bases map to TRBD2. The V segment lost 4 bases and the J segment 0 bases; nucleotides outside the gene matches: 14. Germline V gives CDR1 SGHRS, CDR2 YFSETQ. The CDR3 runs to 20 residues. The CDR3 sequence: CASSPGPTSGMFANTGELFF. CDR3 coding DNA: TGCGCCAGCAGCCCGGGACCGACTAGCGGGATGTTCGCGAACACCGGGGAGCTGTTTTTT.

The CDR3 DNA sequence: TGTGCCAGCAGTACCTACCGGGGACACAACAATCAGCCCCAGCATTTT. It encodes CASSTYRGHNNQPQHF. The chain has TRBV27 and TRBJ1-5; a possible D gene is TRBD1 (6 bases). The CDR3 is 16 amino acids. Germline V gene data show CDR1 as MNHEY and CDR2 as SMNVEV (reference sequence). The V and J ends lost 5 bases and 3 bases respectively, with 17 bases between them.

V is TRBV6-1 and J is TRBJ2-7; D possibly corresponds to TRBD1 (6 bases). The CDR3 runs to 13 residues. The germline V gene encodes CDR1 MNHNS and CDR2 SASEGT. V shed 6 bases and J shed 0 bases, with 9 bases lying between them. The CDR3 DNA reads as TGTGCCAGCAGACAGGGAATCTCCTACGAGCAGTACTTC. Protein: CASRQGISYEQYF.

This clone was observed a single time. V gene TRBV5-1 combines with J gene TRBJ2-7; D not resolved. Germline CDR1 SGHRS, CDR2 YFSETQ. V lost 4 bases and J lost 9, with 20 bases in between. This CDR3 region has 14 residues. DNA of the CDR3: TGCGCCAGCAGCCCGCCGGCACAGAGCACCCCGCAGTACTTC. Residues: CASSPPAQSTPQYF.

On this clone itself: This sample also contains other DNA sequences that code for the same CDR3. This rearrangement joins TRBV29-1 to TRBJ2-1, with 9 bases fitting TRBD1. J gave up 2 bases and V 6 bases, and 2 bases lay outside the gene matches. The germline gives CDR1 SQVTM, CDR2 ANQGSEA. The CDR3 sequence is 13 residues long. CDR3 amino acids: CSVGTGPYNEQFF. CDR3 in DNA: TGCAGCGTGGGGACAGGGCCCTACAATGAGCAGTTCTTC.

V usage is TRBV6-5 and J usage is TRBJ2-1; TRBD2 matches at 10 bases. The CDR3 runs to 14 residues. CDR1 is MNHEY, CDR2 SVGAGI, per germline. V shed 10 bases, J shed 5 bases, and the junction held 8 bases outside the gene matches. The CDR3 loop is CATKGLATNNEQFF. The CDR3 DNA reads TGTGCCACGAAGGGACTAGCGACGAACAATGAGCAGTTCTTC.

This clone has just a few counts. The same CDR3 arises from other DNA sequences in this sample as well. The chain joins TRBV5-1 to TRBJ1-1; D is possibly TRBD1 (5 bases). The CDR3 runs 14 residues. With 0 bases removed from V and 1 base from J, the gap between germline ends came to 7 bases. Germline V gene sequence: CDR1 SGHRS, CDR2 YFSETQ. CDR3 DNA: TGCGCCAGCAGCTTGGGACAGTCGAACACTGAAGCTTTCTTT. This sequence encodes CASSLGQSNTEAFF.